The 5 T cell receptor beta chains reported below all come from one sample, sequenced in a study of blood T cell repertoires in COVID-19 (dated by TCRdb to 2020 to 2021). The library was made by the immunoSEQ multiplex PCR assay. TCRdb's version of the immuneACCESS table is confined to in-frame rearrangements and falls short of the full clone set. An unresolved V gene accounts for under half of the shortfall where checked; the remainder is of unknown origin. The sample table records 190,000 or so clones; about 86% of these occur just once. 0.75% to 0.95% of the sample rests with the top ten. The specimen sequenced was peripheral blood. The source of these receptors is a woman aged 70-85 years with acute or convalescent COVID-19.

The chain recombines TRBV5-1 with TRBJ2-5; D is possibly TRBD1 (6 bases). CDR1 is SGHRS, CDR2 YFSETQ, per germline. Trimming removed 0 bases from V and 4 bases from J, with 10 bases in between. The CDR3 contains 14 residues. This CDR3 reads CASSLEARGETQYF. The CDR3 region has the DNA TGCGCCAGCAGCTTGGAAGCCAGGGGAGAGACCCAGTACTTC.

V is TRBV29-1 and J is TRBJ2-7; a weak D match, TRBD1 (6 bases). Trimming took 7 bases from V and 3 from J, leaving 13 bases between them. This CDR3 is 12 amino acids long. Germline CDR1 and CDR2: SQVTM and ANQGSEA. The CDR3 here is CSASTGVYEQYF. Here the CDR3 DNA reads TGCAGCGCTTCGACAGGTGTCTACGAGCAGTACTTC.

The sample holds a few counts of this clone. This chain's CDR3 is CASTVPAQLIYGYTF. The CDR3 DNA sequence: TGTGCCAGCACAGTTCCAGCGCAGCTTATCTATGGCTACACCTTC. V and J are TRBV14 and TRBJ1-2; D remains ambiguous. Germline loops: CDR1 SGHDN, CDR2 FVKESK. The CDR3 has 15 residues. The V end was cut by 7 bases, the J end by 4 bases, with 19 bases between.

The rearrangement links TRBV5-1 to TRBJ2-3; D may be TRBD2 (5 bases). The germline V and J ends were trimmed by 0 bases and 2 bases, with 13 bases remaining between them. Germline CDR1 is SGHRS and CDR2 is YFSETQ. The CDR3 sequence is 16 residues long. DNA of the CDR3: TGCGCCAGCAGCTTGGGAAGGACGGGGTTCACAGATACGCAGTATTTT. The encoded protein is CASSLGRTGFTDTQYF.

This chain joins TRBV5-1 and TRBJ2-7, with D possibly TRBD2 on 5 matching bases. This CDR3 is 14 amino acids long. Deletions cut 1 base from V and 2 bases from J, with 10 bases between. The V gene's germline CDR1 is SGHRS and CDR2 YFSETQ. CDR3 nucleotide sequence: TGCGCCAGCAGCTTGCTGGACTCGACCTACGAGCAGTACTTC. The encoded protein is CASSLLDSTYEQYF.